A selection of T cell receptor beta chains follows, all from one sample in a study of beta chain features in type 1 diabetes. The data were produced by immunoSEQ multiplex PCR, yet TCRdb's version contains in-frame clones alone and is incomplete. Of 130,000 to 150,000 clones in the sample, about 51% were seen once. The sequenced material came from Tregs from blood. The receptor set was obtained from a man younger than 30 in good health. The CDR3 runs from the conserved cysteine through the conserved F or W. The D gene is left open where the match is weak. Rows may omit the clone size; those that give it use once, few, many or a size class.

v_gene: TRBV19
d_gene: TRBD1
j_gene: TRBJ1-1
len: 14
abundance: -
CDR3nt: TGTGCCAGTAGTAAAACAGGGGTTAGCACTGAAGCTTTCTTT
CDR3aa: CASSKTGVSTEAFF

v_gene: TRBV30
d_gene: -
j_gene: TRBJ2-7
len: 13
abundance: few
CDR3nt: TGTGCCTGGAGTCCCCAGGGTCCCTACGAGCAGTACTTC
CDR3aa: CAWSPQGPYEQYF

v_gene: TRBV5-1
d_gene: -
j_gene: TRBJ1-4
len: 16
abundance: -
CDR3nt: TGCGCCAGCAGCTCTGGACCAGGGGCGGATGGAGAAAAACTGTTTTTT
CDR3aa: CASSSGPGADGEKLFF

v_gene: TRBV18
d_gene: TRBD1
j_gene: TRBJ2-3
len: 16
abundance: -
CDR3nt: TGTGCCAGCTCACCACGATGGCAGGGGGCGTCAGATACGCAGTATTTT
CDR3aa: CASSPRWQGASDTQYF

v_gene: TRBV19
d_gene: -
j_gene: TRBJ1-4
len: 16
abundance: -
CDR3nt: TGTGCCAGTAGTAATTTTCGGCAGGGCCTGAATGAAAAACTGTTTTTT
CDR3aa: CASSNFRQGLNEKLFF

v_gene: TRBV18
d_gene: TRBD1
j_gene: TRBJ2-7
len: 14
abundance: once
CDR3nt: TGTGCCAGCTCACCGGGGGACAGGGGTCACGAGCAGTACTTC
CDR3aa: CASSPGDRGHEQYF

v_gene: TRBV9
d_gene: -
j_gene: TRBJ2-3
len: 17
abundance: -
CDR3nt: TGTGCCAGCAGCGTCAGCACTGGTATTGCGGGGGCCGATACGCAGTATTTT
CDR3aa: CASSVSTGIAGADTQYF

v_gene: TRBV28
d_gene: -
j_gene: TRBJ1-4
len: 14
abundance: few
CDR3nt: TGTGCCAGCAGTTTCGGGGGGGGATGGGAAAAACTGTTTTTT
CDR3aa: CASSFGGGWEKLFF

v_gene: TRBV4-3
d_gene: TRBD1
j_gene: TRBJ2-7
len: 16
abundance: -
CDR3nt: TGCGCCAGCAGCCAAGATAAGGGGACAGGGGGCTTCGTCCAGTACTTC
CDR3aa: CASSQDKGTGGFVQYF

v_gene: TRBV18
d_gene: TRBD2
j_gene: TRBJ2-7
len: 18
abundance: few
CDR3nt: TGTGCCAGCTCACCTGCAGTAGCGGGGGGCATGGAGGCCTACGAGCAGTACTTC
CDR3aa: CASSPAVAGGMEAYEQYF

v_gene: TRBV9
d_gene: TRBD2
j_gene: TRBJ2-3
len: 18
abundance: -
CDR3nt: TGTGCCAGCAGCGGAGGGACTAGCGGCCGAACCAACACAGATACGCAGTATTTT
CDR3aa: CASSGGTSGRTNTDTQYF

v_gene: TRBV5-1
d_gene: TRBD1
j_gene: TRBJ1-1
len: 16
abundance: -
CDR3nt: TGCGCCAGCAGCTTGGTTGGGACAGGATTGAACACTGAAGCTTTCTTT
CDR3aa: CASSLVGTGLNTEAFF

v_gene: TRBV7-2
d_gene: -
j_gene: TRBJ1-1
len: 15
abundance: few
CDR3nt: TGTGCCAGCAGCTTACAGGGCATAAGGAACACTGAAGCTTTCTTT
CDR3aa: CASSLQGIRNTEAFF

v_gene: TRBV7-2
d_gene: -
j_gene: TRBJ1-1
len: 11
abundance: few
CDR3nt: TGTGCCAGCAGCCAGTCCACTGAAGCTTTCTTT
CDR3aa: CASSQSTEAFF

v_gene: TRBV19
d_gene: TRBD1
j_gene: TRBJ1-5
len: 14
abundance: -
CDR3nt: TGTGCCAGTAGTAGGGACAGGGGTTATCAGCCCCAGCATTTT
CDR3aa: CASSRDRGYQPQHF

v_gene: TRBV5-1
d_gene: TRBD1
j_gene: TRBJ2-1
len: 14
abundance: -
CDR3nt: TGCGCCAGCAGCGGAGGGACAGGGGCCAATGAGCAGTTCTTC
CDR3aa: CASSGGTGANEQFF

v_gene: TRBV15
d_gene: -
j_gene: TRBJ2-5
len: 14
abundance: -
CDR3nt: TGTGCCACCAGCAGAGATGGGGGGATCGAGACCCAGTACTTC
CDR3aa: CATSRDGGIETQYF

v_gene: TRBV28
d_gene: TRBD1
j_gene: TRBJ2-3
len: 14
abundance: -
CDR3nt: TGTGCCAGCGGCAGGGGGATAGAAACAGATACGCAGTATTTT
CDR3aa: CASGRGIETDTQYF

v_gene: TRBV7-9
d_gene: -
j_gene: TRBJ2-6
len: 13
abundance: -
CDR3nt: TGTGCCAGCAGCTTCACAGGAGACAACGTCCTGACTTTC
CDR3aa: CASSFTGDNVLTF

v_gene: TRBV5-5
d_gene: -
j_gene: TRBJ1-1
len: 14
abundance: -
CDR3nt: TGTGCCAGCAGCGGACAGCCACGAAACACTGAAGCTTTCTTT
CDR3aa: CASSGQPRNTEAFF

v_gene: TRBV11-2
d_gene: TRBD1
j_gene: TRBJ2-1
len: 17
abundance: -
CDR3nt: TGTGCCAGCAGCTTAAGGTTGGGACAGGTTTTGTACAATGAGCAGTTCTTC
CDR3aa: CASSLRLGQVLYNEQFF

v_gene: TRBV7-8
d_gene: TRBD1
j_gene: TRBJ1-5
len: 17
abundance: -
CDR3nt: TGTGCCAGCAGCTTAAGTGTCCCGGACAGGGGCAATCAGCCCCAGCATTTT
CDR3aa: CASSLSVPDRGNQPQHF

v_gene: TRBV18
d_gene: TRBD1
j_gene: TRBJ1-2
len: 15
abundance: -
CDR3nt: TGTGCCAGCTCACCAGGAGGACAGGGGCAAGATGGCTACACCTTC
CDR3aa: CASSPGGQGQDGYTF

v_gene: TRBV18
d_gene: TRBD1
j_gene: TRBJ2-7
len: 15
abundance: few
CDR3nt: TGTGCCAGCTCACTCCCGGGACAGGGGTACTACGAGCAGTACTTC
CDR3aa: CASSLPGQGYYEQYF

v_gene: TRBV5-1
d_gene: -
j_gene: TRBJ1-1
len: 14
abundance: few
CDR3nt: TGCGCCAGCAGCTTTGGGAGTTCGAACACTGAAGCTTTCTTT
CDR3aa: CASSFGSSNTEAFF

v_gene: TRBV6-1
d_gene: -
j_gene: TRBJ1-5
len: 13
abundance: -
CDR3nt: TGTGCCAGCAGCGCCCGACATTCTCAGCCCCAGCATTTT
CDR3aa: CASSARHSQPQHF

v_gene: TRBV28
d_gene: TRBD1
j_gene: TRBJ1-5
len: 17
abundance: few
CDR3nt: TGTGCCAGCACCTTAGGGACAGGGGGCTGGGGCAATCAGCCCCAGCATTTT
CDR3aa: CASTLGTGGWGNQPQHF

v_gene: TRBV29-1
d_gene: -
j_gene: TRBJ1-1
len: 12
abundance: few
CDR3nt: TGCAGCGCTGGAGGCGGCAACACTGAAGCTTTCTTT
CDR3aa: CSAGGGNTEAFF

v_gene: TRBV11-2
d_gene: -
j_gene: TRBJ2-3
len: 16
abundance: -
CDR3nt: TGTGCCAGCAGCTTCGGCCTAGCGCTAAGCACAGATACGCAGTATTTT
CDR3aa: CASSFGLALSTDTQYF

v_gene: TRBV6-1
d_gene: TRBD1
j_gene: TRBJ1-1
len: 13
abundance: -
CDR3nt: TGTGCCAGCGGCCGGGACAGGGCAACTGAAGCTTTCTTT
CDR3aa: CASGRDRATEAFF

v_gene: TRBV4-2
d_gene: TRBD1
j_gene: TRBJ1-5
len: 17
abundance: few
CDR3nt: TGTGCCAGCAGCCAAGGACCGGACAGGGATAGCAATCAGCCCCAGCATTTT
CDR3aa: CASSQGPDRDSNQPQHF

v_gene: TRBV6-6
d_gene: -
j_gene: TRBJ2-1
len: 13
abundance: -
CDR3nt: TGTGCCAGCACCTTCGACAGCTACAATGAGCAGTTCTTC
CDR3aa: CASTFDSYNEQFF

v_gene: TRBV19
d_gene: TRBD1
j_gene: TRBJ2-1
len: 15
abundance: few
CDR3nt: TGTGCCAGTAGTGAGTTCGGGACAGGGTCGAATGAGCAGTTCTTC
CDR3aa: CASSEFGTGSNEQFF

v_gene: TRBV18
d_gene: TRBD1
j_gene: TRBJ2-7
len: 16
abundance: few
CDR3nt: TGTGCCAGCTCACCACTCCCAGGGACAGGGGCCTACGAGCAGTACTTC
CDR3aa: CASSPLPGTGAYEQYF

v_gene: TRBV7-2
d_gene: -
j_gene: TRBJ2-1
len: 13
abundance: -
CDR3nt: TGTGCCAGCAGCTTCTACGAGGCCTCTGAGCAGTTCTTC
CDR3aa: CASSFYEASEQFF

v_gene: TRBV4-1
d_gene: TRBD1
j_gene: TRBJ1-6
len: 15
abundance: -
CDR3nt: TGCGCCAGCAGCCCTTGGGACAGAGTAAATTCACCCCTCCACTTT
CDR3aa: CASSPWDRVNSPLHF

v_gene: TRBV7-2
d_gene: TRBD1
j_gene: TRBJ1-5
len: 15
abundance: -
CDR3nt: TGTGCCAGCAGCTTACAGGGGGTTAGCAATCAGCCCCAGCATTTT
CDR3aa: CASSLQGVSNQPQHF

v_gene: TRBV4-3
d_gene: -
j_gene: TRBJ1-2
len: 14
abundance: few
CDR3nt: TGCGCCAGCAGCCAAGATTCCAGGACTCATGGCTACACCTTC
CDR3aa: CASSQDSRTHGYTF

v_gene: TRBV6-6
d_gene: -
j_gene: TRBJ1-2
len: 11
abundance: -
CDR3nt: TGTGCCAGCAGTTCCGTTTATGGCTACACCTTC
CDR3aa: CASSSVYGYTF

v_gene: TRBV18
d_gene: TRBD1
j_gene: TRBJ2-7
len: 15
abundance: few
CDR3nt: TGTGCCAGCTCACCCCCAACACAGGGGTACTACGAGCAGTACTTC
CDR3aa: CASSPPTQGYYEQYF

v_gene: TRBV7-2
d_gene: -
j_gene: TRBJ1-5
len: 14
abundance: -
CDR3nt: TGTGCCAGCAGCTTGGAACCACAGACGGCGCCCCAGCATTTT
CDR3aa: CASSLEPQTAPQHF

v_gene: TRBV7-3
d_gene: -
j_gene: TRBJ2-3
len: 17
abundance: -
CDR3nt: TGTGCCAGCAGCTTATTGGCGGCCTCAGGGGTGCAAGATACGCAGTATTTT
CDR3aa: CASSLLAASGVQDTQYF

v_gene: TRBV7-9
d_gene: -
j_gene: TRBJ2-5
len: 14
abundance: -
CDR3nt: TGTGCCAGCAGCCATGGACAGGGAGGGGAGACCCAGTACTTC
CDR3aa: CASSHGQGGETQYF

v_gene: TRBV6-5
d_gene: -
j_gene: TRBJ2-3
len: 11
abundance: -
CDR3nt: TGTGCCAGCAGGGACTTTAATACGCAGTATTTT
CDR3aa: CASRDFNTQYF

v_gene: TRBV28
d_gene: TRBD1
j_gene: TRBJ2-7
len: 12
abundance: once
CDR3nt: TGTGCCAGCAGTATAACAGGGGTCGAGCAGTACTTC
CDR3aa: CASSITGVEQYF

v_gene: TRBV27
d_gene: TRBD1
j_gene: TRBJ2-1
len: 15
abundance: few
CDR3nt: TGTGCCAGCAGCCCTTGGGGGACAGACTACAATGAGCAGTTCTTC
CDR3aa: CASSPWGTDYNEQFF

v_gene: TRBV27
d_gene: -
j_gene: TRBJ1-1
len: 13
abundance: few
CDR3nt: TGTGCCAGCAGTCTAGCGATGTACACTGAAGCTTTCTTT
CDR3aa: CASSLAMYTEAFF

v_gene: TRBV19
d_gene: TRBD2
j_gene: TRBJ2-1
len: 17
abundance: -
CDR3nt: TGTGCCAGTAGTATCCGGTTAGCGGGAGTGTCGGGGCATGAGCAGTTCTTC
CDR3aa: CASSIRLAGVSGHEQFF

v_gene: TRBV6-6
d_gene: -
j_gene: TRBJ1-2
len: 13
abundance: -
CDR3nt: TGTGCCAGCTCTAACAGGTTAACCTATGGCTACACCTTC
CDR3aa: CASSNRLTYGYTF